This TCR beta chain was observed in a study of PD-1 blockade in classical Hodgkin lymphoma. Overall study results and limits: As was reported, newly diagnosed patients showed lower baseline TCR diversity than healthy donors did. Nivolumab starters within 1 year of ASCT were excluded. Unlike CD8+ TCR diversity, which did not rise significantly by C4D1, CD4+ TCR diversity did. It was among complete responders that baseline diversity resembled that of newly diagnosed patients.

Germline CDR1 reads SGHNT; CDR2 reads YYREEE (reference sequence). CDR3 length: 16 amino acids. Trimming at V came to 0 bases and at J to 7 bases, leaving 12 bases not matched to a gene. Time point meaning: cycle 4 day 1 (C4D1), after more than 5 weeks of nivolumab. Every single patient, without exception, relapsed after autologous stem cell transplantation, and brentuximab vedotin exposure varied. The assay was immunoSEQ multiplex PCR, and TCRdb's table has in-frame clones only and misses some. The sample lists about 24,000 clones; about 88% were seen once. With regard to this clone: The antigen remains unidentified.

The material was peripheral blood mononuclear cells (PBMCs), obtained before the fourth cycle of nivolumab. The receptor comes from a human donor with classical Hodgkin lymphoma. The chain recombines TRBV5-4 with TRBJ1-2; 7 nucleotides agree with TRBD1. DNA of the CDR3: TGTGCCAGCAGCTTGGGATGGGACAGTCCCCGAGGTGGCTACACCTTC. This sequence encodes CASSLGWDSPRGGYTF.